The source of this T cell receptor beta chain is a study of CD8+ T cells in alopecia areata. Whole-study findings and limits: Possibly as an HLA-related effect, TCR sharing across patients appeared less clear than in mice. Greater clonality was observed in lesional scalp samples, especially alopecia totalis/universalis, versus normal scalp.

CDR3 length: 17 residues. In germline, CDR1 is LNHNV, CDR2 YYDKDF (reference sequence). Trimming took off 0 bases at V and 7 bases at J, with 16 bases between the two ends. In the case of this clone: As yet, its antigen is unknown.

Following RNA extraction, reverse transcription yielded cDNA that acted as the sequencing template. TCRdb's table, derived via immunoSEQ multiplex PCR, lists solely in-frame clones and lacks some. Among some 180,000 clones listed, approximately 53% were seen once. The sequence came from a human donor in good health. Sequencing was carried out using CD8+ T cells sorted from blood. This chain uses TRBV15 with TRBJ1-6; a possible D gene is TRBD1 (6 bases). The CDR3 coding sequence is TGTGCCACCAGCAGAGATTCGGAGCGGGGGCAAAATTCACCCCTCCACTTT. Its protein product is CATSRDSERGQNSPLHF.